The next 18 T cell receptor beta chains were all read from a single sample in a study of CD8+ T cells in alopecia areata. Sequencing used cDNA as its template, made by extracting RNA and reverse transcribing it. Generated by immunoSEQ multiplex PCR, the TCRdb table keeps only in-frame clones and is missing some. The table records over 100,000 clones, 53% of them present only once. Noted treatment: oral pan-JAK inhibitor, 5-10 mg twice daily. The sample in question was CD4+ T cells sorted from blood, obtained at week 4, from a patient treated with tofacitinib. These receptor sequences come from a human donor with alopecia areata.

The V call is TRBV30, the J call TRBJ1-5; TRBD1 agrees at 7 bases. After removal of 1 base from V and 4 bases from J, the junction contained 4 bases not matched to a gene. The germline V gene encodes CDR1 GTSNPN and CDR2 SVGIG (reference sequence). This CDR3 is 14 amino acids long. DNA for the CDR3: TGTGCCTGGAGTGAGGGGACAGAGAATCAGCCCCAGCATTTT. This codes for CAWSEGTENQPQHF.

This clone showed up just a few times. CDR3: CSVERSRVGNNEQFF. The CDR3 DNA reads TGCAGCGTTGAACGTTCGCGGGTTGGGAACAATGAGCAGTTCTTC. The J gene is TRBJ2-1, the V gene TRBV29-1; TRBD2 is a possible D gene (5 bases). V lost 2 bases and J lost 5, with 16 bases in between. The CDR3 spans 15 residues. CDR1 and CDR2 from the germline V gene are SQVTM and ANQGSEA.

The chain recombines TRBV5-6 with TRBJ2-7, with 12 nucleotides matching TRBD2. Germline V gene lookup returns CDR1 SGHDT and CDR2 YYEEEE. V was clipped by 7 bases and J by 4 bases; unmatched bases: 6. CDR3 size: 14 residues. CDR3: CASGLAGRGYEQYF. The DNA of the CDR3 is TGTGCCAGCGGACTAGCGGGAAGGGGGTACGAGCAGTACTTC. The full variable domain, rest sourced from reference TRBV5-6 and TRBJ2-7, is DAGVTQSPTHLIKTRGQQVTLRCSPKSGHDTVSWYQQALGQGPQFIFQYYEEEERQRGNFPDRFSGHQFPNYSSELNVNALLLGDSALYLCASGLAGRGYEQYFGPGTRLTVT.

The rearrangement links TRBV7-9 to TRBJ1-5; D gene ambiguous. Germline V gives CDR1 SEHNR, CDR2 FQNEAQ (reference sequence). Trimming stripped 5 bases from V and 14 bases from J, with 16 bases between. The CDR3 spans 12 residues. CDR3 sequence: CASSAGGGMEHF. The CDR3 DNA reads TGTGCCAGCAGCGCCGGCGGAGGGATGGAGCATTTT.

The CDR3 DNA sequence: TGTGCCAGCAGTTACTCGAGGTCACCAGAGTATGGCTACACCTTC. It codes for CASSYSRSPEYGYTF. The chain has TRBV6-6 and TRBJ1-2; D ambiguous. Germline CDR1 and CDR2: MNHNY and SVGAGI (reference sequence). The CDR3 has 15 amino acids. V was trimmed by 0 bases and J by 5 bases, leaving 13 bases between them.

This rearrangement joins TRBV4-1 to TRBJ2-5, with unresolved D. The germline V gene has CDR1 MGHRA and CDR2 YSYEKL. V was cut by 3 bases and J by 3 bases, with 8 bases left in between. The CDR3 loop spans 13 amino acids. The CDR3 reads CASSHGNKETQYF. CDR3 bases: TGCGCCAGCAGCCATGGAAACAAAGAGACCCAGTACTTC.

Only a few counts were recorded for this clone. The V call is TRBV30, the J call TRBJ1-1, with TRBD1 identical over 7 bases. The J segment lost 1 base and the V segment lost 3 bases, leaving 8 bases of the junction unmatched. CDR1 and CDR2 from the germline V gene are GTSNPN and SVGIG (reference sequence). The CDR3 consists of 15 residues. The CDR3 sequence: CAWRRTGTTNTEAFF. The CDR3 DNA follows: TGTGCCTGGAGGAGGACAGGCACTACGAACACTGAAGCTTTCTTT.

CDR3: CASSLEGPKEAFF. The CDR3 region has the DNA TGCGCCAGCAGCTTGGAGGGGCCAAAGGAAGCTTTCTTT. This rearrangement joins TRBV5-1 to TRBJ1-1, with a possible D match to TRBD1 (5 bases). This CDR3 is built from 13 residues. Deletions cut 0 bases from V and 8 bases from J, with 11 bases between. Germline assignment: CDR1 SGHRS and CDR2 YFSETQ.

The rearrangement uses TRBV1 and TRBJ1-5. TRBV1 is a documented pseudogene. This CDR3 is 15 amino acids long. The CDR3 sequence is CTSSQERVPNQPQHF. The DNA for the CDR3 is TGCACCAGCAGCCAAGAACGGGTCCCGAATCAGCCCCAGCATTTT.

This chain links TRBV29-1 with TRBJ2-3; TRBD1 might be the D (6 bases). V shed 3 bases and J shed 1 base, with 8 bases lying between them. Germline CDR1 is SQVTM and CDR2 is ANQGSEA. The CDR3 totals 13 residues. The CDR3 region is CSVEAGGTDTQYF. The CDR3, as DNA: TGCAGCGTTGAGGCAGGGGGCACAGATACGCAGTATTTT.

The CDR3 reads CASSSTYEQYF. The CDR3 DNA follows: TGTGCCAGCAGTTCGACCTACGAGCAGTACTTC. V usage is TRBV6-6 and J usage is TRBJ2-7, with D hard to call. In germline, CDR1 is MNHNY, CDR2 SVGAGI (reference sequence). V lost 4 bases and J lost 2, with 3 bases in between. The CDR3 sequence is 11 residues long.

This clone was found a few times. Other DNA sequences from this sample encode an identical CDR3 as well. The chain combines TRBV15 with TRBJ2-5; TRBD2 might be the D (5 bases). The V gene lost 0 bases and the J gene lost 1 base, with 6 bases spanning the gap. Germline values: CDR1 LNHNV, CDR2 YYDKDF (reference sequence). This CDR3 spans 14 amino acids. In DNA, the CDR3 is TGTGCCACCAGCAGAGATCGGGGCCAAGAGACCCAGTACTTC. Its translation: CATSRDRGQETQYF.

V is TRBV27 and J is TRBJ1-1; perhaps TRBD1 as D (5 bases). V was trimmed by 5 bases and J by 4 bases, leaving 20 bases between them. The CDR3 contains 16 residues. Per the germline V gene, CDR1 is MNHEY and CDR2 is SMNVEV (reference sequence). Here the CDR3 reads CASSPALGRTGTEAFF. CDR3 nucleotides: TGTGCCAGCAGTCCTGCTCTGGGGCGGACGGGCACTGAAGCTTTCTTT.

V usage is TRBV5-4 and J usage is TRBJ2-7, with TRBD2 identical over 8 bases. The germline gives CDR1 SGHNT, CDR2 YYREEE (reference sequence). The CDR3 consists of 15 residues. The junction had 9 bases not matched to a gene; V was cut back by 4 bases and J by 3 bases. The CDR3 loop is CASSSPSGFNYEQYF. In nucleotides, the CDR3 is TGTGCCAGCAGCAGTCCTAGCGGGTTTAACTACGAGCAGTACTTC.

The chain uses TRBV27 and TRBJ1-5; D perhaps matches TRBD1 (6 bases). This CDR3 contains 15 residues. The V end lost 3 bases, the J end lost 6 bases, and 15 bases lay between the germline ends. Germline V gene lookup returns CDR1 MNHEY and CDR2 SMNVEV (reference sequence). CDR3 amino acids: CASSFVRARGQPQHF. CDR3 coding DNA: TGTGCCAGCAGTTTTGTCAGGGCCAGGGGTCAGCCCCAGCATTTT.

The chain recombines TRBV7-9 with TRBJ1-2; tentative D call: TRBD1 (5 bases). The CDR3 runs 14 residues. The germline CDR1 and CDR2 sequences are SEHNR and FQNEAQ (reference sequence). The germline V and J ends were trimmed by 2 bases and 8 bases, with 15 bases remaining between them. The CDR3 DNA reads as TGTGCCAGCAGCTTAACCCATGACAGTTTCGGCTACACCTTC. The encoded protein is CASSLTHDSFGYTF.

The chain combines TRBV20-1 with TRBJ2-1; no clear D. Germline lookup yields CDR1 DFQATT and CDR2 SNEGSKA (reference sequence). The CDR3 runs to 11 residues. Trimming removed 0 bases at V and 13 bases at J, with 10 bases between. In DNA, the CDR3 is TGCAGTGCTAGAGAGGTCAACTCCCAGTTCTTC. It encodes CSAREVNSQFF.

The chain uses TRBV2 and TRBJ1-1, with D unresolved. The germline gives CDR1 SNHLY, CDR2 FYNNEI. CDR3 length: 14 amino acids. Trimming took off 5 bases at V and 6 bases at J, with 16 bases between the two ends. The CDR3 nucleotides are TGTGCCAGCAGTCAACTACCGGGCCGGCCTGAAGCTTTCTTT. Its translation: CASSQLPGRPEAFF. Full variable domain (remainder filled in from reference TRBV2 and TRBJ1-1): EPEVTQTPSHQVTQMGQEVILRCVPISNHLYFYWYRQILGQKVEFLVSFYNNEISEKSEIFDDQFSVERPDGSNFTLKIRSTKLEDSAMYFCASSQLPGRPEAFFGQGTRLTVV.